The 26 T cell receptor beta chains below were found in one sample sequenced in a study of graft-versus-host responses after intestinal transplantation. Produced via immunoSEQ multiplex PCR; TCRdb's table is partial and in-frame only. The repertoire holds about 6,000 clones, around 76% seen once, with 6% to 8% in the top ten. Grafts had their tissue processed, releasing intraepithelial and lamina propria lymphocytes. Sequenced here: ileum tissue, sampled approximately 220 days after intestinal transplant. The receptor source for this set is a human patient who received an intestinal transplant, so some T cells may come from the graft donor.

The genes are TRBV7-9 and TRBJ2-5; 13 bases are shared with TRBD2. Trimming removed 5 bases from V and 0 bases from J; junction bases left unmatched: 9. Per the germline V gene, CDR1 is SEHNR and CDR2 is FQNEAQ (reference sequence). The length of the CDR3 is 18 residues. CDR3 bases: TGTGCCAGCAGCCCAATCGGACTAGCGGGGGTAAACCAAGAGACCCAGTACTTC. It yields the protein CASSPIGLAGVNQETQYF.

The chain employs TRBV5-1 and TRBJ2-3; D is tentatively TRBD1 or TRBD2 (6 bases each). The CDR3 sequence is 16 residues long. Germline assignment: CDR1 SGHRS and CDR2 YFSETQ. V was pared by 4 bases and J by 3 bases, with 18 bases between. The CDR3 DNA follows: TGCGCCAGCAGCCCGCCCACAGGGAGCGGGACAGATACGCAGTATTTT. It codes for CASSPPTGSGTDTQYF.

This clone was recorded a few times. The CDR3 DNA reads as TGTGCCAGCAGCTTGGACCCTGAGCCGGTGGGAAACACCATATATTTT. Translation: CASSLDPEPVGNTIYF. This sequence joins TRBV5-8 and TRBJ1-3; D call uncertain. The CDR3 loop spans 16 amino acids. The germline V gene has CDR1 SGHTS and CDR2 YDEGEE. V was pared by 0 bases and J by 4 bases, with 14 bases between.

A word on this clone: At one end the junction does not follow the germline gene, possibly because of a read error. The chain combines TRBV6-1 with TRBJ1-2; D is uncertain. Germline loops: CDR1 MNHNS, CDR2 SASEGT. The CDR3 runs 11 residues. CDR3 loop: CASTEGYRYTF. The DNA for the CDR3 is TGTGCCAGTACGGAAGGCTATCGCTACACCTTC.

This chain joins TRBV21-1 and TRBJ2-7; TRBD1 is the table's D call and was not checked against the DNA. TRBV21-1 is an annotated pseudogene. The CDR3 loop spans 17 amino acids. The CDR3 reads CASSKVNSGQETYEQYF. In DNA, the CDR3 is TGTGCCAGCAGCAAAGTTAATAGCGGACAGGAGACCTACGAGCAGTACTTC.

This chain connects TRBV13 to TRBJ2-2, with D tentatively TRBD1 (6 bases). The CDR3 has 15 amino acids. Between the trimmed V and J ends, which lost 5 bases and 5 bases, there was a span of 15 bases. Per the germline V gene, CDR1 is PRHDT and CDR2 is FYEKMQ (reference sequence). The CDR3 nucleotides read TGTGCCAGCAGCCAGAAGATGGGGGCGACCGGGGAGCTGTTTTTT. This sequence encodes CASSQKMGATGELFF.

V and J are TRBV11-2 and TRBJ2-3; D unclear. Trimming left V 0 bases short and J 9 bases short, with 10 bases between. The CDR3 extends over 13 amino acids. From germline, CDR1 is SGHAT and CDR2 FQNNGV. CDR3 coding DNA: TGTGCCAGCAGCTTAGATAGGCAAGACACGCAGTATTTT. Its translation: CASSLDRQDTQYF.

The chain has TRBV4-3 and TRBJ2-3; D might be TRBD1 (6 bases). This CDR3 is 15 amino acids long. Germline loops: CDR1 LGHNA, CDR2 YSLEER. Trimming pared 7 bases from V and 3 bases from J, leaving 17 bases between. Here the CDR3 reads CASNPSGGGTDTQYF. CDR3 nucleotide sequence: TGCGCCAGCAACCCTAGTGGGGGCGGGACAGATACGCAGTATTTT.

The chain is built from TRBV7-8 and TRBJ1-5; D is ambiguous. V lost 5 bases and J lost 0, with 11 bases in between. Per germline, CDR1 SGHVS and CDR2 FQNEAQ. The CDR3 covers 15 residues. CDR3: CASSPTETSNQPQHF. The CDR3 DNA reads as TGTGCCAGCAGCCCTACTGAAACTAGCAATCAGCCCCAGCATTTT. The full variable domain, completed using reference TRBV7-8 and TRBJ1-5, is GAGVSQSPRYKVAKRGQDVALRCDPISGHVSLFWYQQALGQGPEFLTYFQNEAQLDKSGLPSDRFFAERPEGSVSTLKIQRTQQEDSAVYLCASSPTETSNQPQHFGDGTRLSIL.

This chain links TRBV2 with TRBJ2-3, with D unresolved. The CDR3 sequence is 16 residues long. The V gene's germline CDR1 is SNHLY and CDR2 FYNNEI. V shed 5 bases and J shed 5 bases, with 20 bases lying between them. The CDR3 spells CASSRLASGSGDTQYF. DNA for the CDR3: TGTGCCAGCAGTCGCCTGGCTAGTGGGTCCGGAGATACGCAGTATTTT.

As concerns this clone: Other nucleotide sequences from this sample produce the same CDR3. This chain uses TRBV6-6 with TRBJ1-5; 10 nucleotides agree with TRBD1. The CDR3 covers 15 residues. CDR1 is MNHNY, CDR2 SVGAGI, per germline (reference sequence). After removal of 2 bases from V and 2 bases from J, the junction contained 0 bases not matched to a gene. The CDR3 here is CASSYGQGGNQPQHF. CDR3 nucleotides: TGTGCCAGCAGTTACGGACAGGGGGGCAATCAGCCCCAGCATTTT.

The J gene is TRBJ1-5, the V gene TRBV7-9, with D hard to call. Germline values: CDR1 SEHNR, CDR2 FQNEAQ (reference sequence). V lost 0 bases and J 0 bases, leaving 6 bases between the germline ends. This CDR3 comprises 15 residues. The CDR3 region has the DNA TGTGCCAGCAGCTTAGCGGGGAGTAGCAATCAGCCCCAGCATTTT. It translates to CASSLAGSSNQPQHF.

This chain links TRBV4-2 with TRBJ1-1; no definite D call. Germline V gives CDR1 LGHNA, CDR2 YNFKEQ. CDR3 length: 15 amino acids. Trimming pared 1 base from V and 0 bases from J, leaving 9 bases between. The CDR3 region has the DNA TGTGCCAGCAGCCAAGTAGGAGTGTTGAACACTGAAGCTTTCTTT. Translation gives CASSQVGVLNTEAFF.

The table lists this clone with a count of one. The CDR3 spells CASSLHIQGSGYGYTF. CDR3 coding DNA: TGTGCCAGCAGCTTACACATACAGGGGAGCGGCTATGGCTACACCTTC. The V gene is TRBV11-2, the J gene TRBJ1-2, with 7 nucleotides matching TRBD1. Germline-derived CDR1 and CDR2 are SGHAT and FQNNGV. CDR3 length: 16 amino acids. J gave up 4 bases and V 2 bases, and 10 bases lay outside the gene matches.

V is TRBV5-1 and J is TRBJ2-7; the match to TRBD2 covers 14 bases. Germline CDR1 and CDR2: SGHRS and YFSETQ. The CDR3 has 18 residues. The V gene end was trimmed by 0 bases and the J gene end by 1 base; junction bases not matched to a gene: 6. The DNA for the CDR3 is TGCGCCAGCAGCTTGGGACTAGCGGGGGGGGTGGTATCCTACGAGCAGTACTTC. The encoded protein is CASSLGLAGGVVSYEQYF.

In this sample, this clone turned up a few times. V is TRBV7-8 and J is TRBJ2-3; weak D call: TRBD2 (6 bases). The CDR3 is 16 amino acids. Germline CDR1 is SGHVS and CDR2 is FQNEAQ. V was pared by 1 base and J by 2 bases, with 13 bases between. The CDR3 region is CASSLGLAGNTDTQYF. The CDR3 DNA reads TGTGCCAGCAGCTTAGGTTTGGCGGGGAACACAGATACGCAGTATTTT.

V and J are TRBV11-2 and TRBJ2-5; D assignment may be TRBD1 or TRBD2 (6 bases each). The germline V gene encodes CDR1 SGHAT and CDR2 FQNNGV. CDR3 length: 16 amino acids. V lost 0 bases and J lost 1, with 12 bases in between. CDR3 in DNA: TGTGCCAGCAGCTTAGAGGGTCGGGGGCCCCAAGAGACCCAGTACTTC. Amino acid sequence: CASSLEGRGPQETQYF.

This chain joins TRBV15 and TRBJ1-2, with 7 bases matching TRBD1. The V gene end was trimmed by 5 bases and the J gene end by 5 bases; junction bases not matched to a gene: 5. Germline loops: CDR1 LNHNV, CDR2 YYDKDF (reference sequence). The CDR3 extends over 13 amino acids. The CDR3 coding sequence is TGTGCCACCAGCTTTGACAGGGTTTATGGCTACACCTTC. It encodes CATSFDRVYGYTF.

The chain couples TRBV4-1 to TRBJ2-1, with 8 positions matching TRBD1. The V segment lost 0 bases and the J segment 4 bases; nucleotides outside the gene matches: 5. Germline V gene sequence: CDR1 MGHRA, CDR2 YSYEKL. The CDR3 length is 16 residues. The CDR3, as DNA: TGCGCCAGCAGCCAAGAGACAGGGGTCCAATACAATGAGCAGTTCTTC. Translation gives CASSQETGVQYNEQFF.

CDR3 amino acids: CASSLNLGTEQYF. In DNA form, the CDR3 reads TGTGCCAGCAGCTTAAATCTAGGGACCGAGCAGTACTTC. V is TRBV7-2 and J is TRBJ2-7; D is possibly TRBD1 or TRBD2 (5 bases each). Trimming cost V 2 bases and J 6 bases, with 11 bases left between them. This CDR3 is built from 13 residues. Germline values: CDR1 SGHTA, CDR2 FQGNSA.

Details on this clone: A much larger clone sits a single nucleotide away, making a read error possible. CDR3 residues: CASSFGGGTEAFF. As DNA, the CDR3 is TGTGCCAGCAGTTTCGGGGGGGGCACTGAAGCTTTCTTT. The rearrangement links TRBV27 to TRBJ1-1; weak D call: TRBD1 (5 bases). Trimming left V 3 bases short and J 4 bases short, with 9 bases between. The V gene's germline CDR1 is MNHEY and CDR2 SMNVEV (reference sequence). The CDR3 sequence is 13 residues long.

DNA of the CDR3: TGCGCCAGCAGCTTGGTGGGGCCAACCTCGGGCACCGGGGAGCTGTTTTTT. Protein sequence: CASSLVGPTSGTGELFF. The chain has TRBV5-1 and TRBJ2-2, with D perhaps matching TRBD1 (5 bases). CDR1 and CDR2 (germline): SGHRS, YFSETQ. V was shortened by 0 bases and J by 4 bases, with 16 bases between the two germline ends. The CDR3 loop spans 17 amino acids.

V is TRBV5-1 and J is TRBJ2-5; 7 positions match TRBD1. V gave up 2 bases and J gave up 5 bases; unmatched junction bases: 6. CDR3 length: 14 residues. In germline, CDR1 is SGHRS, CDR2 YFSETQ. The CDR3 DNA reads as TGCGCCAGCAGCTTTGGACAGGCCCTGGAGACCCAGTACTTC. This codes for CASSFGQALETQYF.

The CDR3 nucleotides read TGCGCCAGCAGCGTACGCCCGATTCTAGCGGGGGAATATAACACCGGGGAGCTGTTTTTT. Its protein product is CASSVRPILAGEYNTGELFF. J is TRBJ2-2 and V is TRBV5-1, with 10 nucleotides matching TRBD2. V was clipped by 4 bases and J by 2 bases; unmatched bases: 17. Germline CDR1 reads SGHRS; CDR2 reads YFSETQ. The CDR3 sequence is 20 residues long.

This clone has a handful of counts. DNA of the CDR3: TGTGCCAGCAGCTTAGACAGACAGACTAATCAGCCCCAGCATTTT. This codes for CASSLDRQTNQPQHF. V is TRBV7-9 and J is TRBJ1-5, with D perhaps TRBD1 (5 bases). The germline V and J ends were trimmed by 1 base and 4 bases, with 11 bases remaining between them. The germline V gene has CDR1 SEHNR and CDR2 FQNEAQ (reference sequence). The CDR3 has 15 amino acids.

The gene calls are TRBV30 and TRBJ2-5, with 8 bases aligning to TRBD1. V lost 3 bases to trimming and J lost 5 bases; unmatched junction nucleotides: 5. Germline loops: CDR1 GTSNPN, CDR2 SVGIG (reference sequence). The CDR3 runs to 13 residues. CDR3: CAWSRGLGETQYF. In nucleotides, the CDR3 is TGTGCCTGGAGCAGGGGGCTGGGCGAGACCCAGTACTTC. Using reference TRBV30 and TRBJ2-5 for the parts outside the CDR3, the full variable domain is SQTIHQWPATLVQPVGSPLSLECTVEGTSNPNLYWYRQAAGRGLQLLFYSVGIGQISSEVPQNLSASRPQDRQFILSSKKLLLSDSGFYLCAWSRGLGETQYFGPGTRLLVL.